This TCR beta chain was profiled in a study of T cell responses to AZD1222 COVID-19 vaccine. Here immunoSEQ multiplex PCR was the method, and the copy in TCRdb shows in-frame clones only, minus some. The table shows about 120,000 clones, with over 80% occurring only once. Points on this clone: Its antigen remains unknown.

General observations from the study: Compared with day 0, the breadth and depth of the Spike-specific TCR repertoire rose significantly after two doses of AZD1222. Nearly half of the spike-specific TCRs reportedly recognize variant regions that carry no mutations. Spike was spanned by vaccine-associated CD4 TCRs, with dominance at 160-218 and 743-854. Mostly white British, mostly female donors; authors suggested clonal diversity may be underestimated.

This TCR was recovered from an adult in good health. The sample here was peripheral blood, taken on day 0 of AZD1222 vaccination.

Here the CDR3 DNA reads TGTGCCAGCAGTCCAGTGACAGGGGTGTTCACCGGGGAGCTGTTTTTT. Protein sequence: CASSPVTGVFTGELFF. This sequence joins TRBV27 and TRBJ2-2; TRBD1 agrees at 8 bases. V lost 5 bases and J lost 4; bases outside the gene matches: 9. In germline, CDR1 is MNHEY, CDR2 SMNVEV (reference sequence). The CDR3 has 16 residues.